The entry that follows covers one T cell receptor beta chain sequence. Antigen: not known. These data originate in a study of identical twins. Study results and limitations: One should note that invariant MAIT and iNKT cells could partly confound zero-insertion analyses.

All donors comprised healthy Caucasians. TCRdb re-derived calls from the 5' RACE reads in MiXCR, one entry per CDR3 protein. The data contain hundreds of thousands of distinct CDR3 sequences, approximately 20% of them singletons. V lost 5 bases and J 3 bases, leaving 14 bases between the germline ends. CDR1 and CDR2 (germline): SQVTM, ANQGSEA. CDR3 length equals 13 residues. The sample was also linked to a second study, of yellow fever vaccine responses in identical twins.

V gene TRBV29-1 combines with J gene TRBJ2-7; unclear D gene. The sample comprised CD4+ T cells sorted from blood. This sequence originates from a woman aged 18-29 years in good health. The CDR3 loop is CSVIDRYLYEQYF. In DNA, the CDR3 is TGCAGCGTTATAGACCGATACCTCTACGAGCAGTACTTC.